These 26 T cell receptor beta chains were sequenced from one sample in a study of glioma-infiltrating T cells. Using RNA template, CDR3s of TCR alpha and beta were amplified with iRepertoire arm-PCR. TCRdb re-called the multiplex PCR reads with MiXCR, one entry per CDR3 protein. In the table there are about 200,000 distinct CDR3 sequences, more than 30% of which are singletons. Input material: glioma tissue, nonneoplastic brain tissue, or PBMCs (not recorded which). All receptors derive from a human donor with low-grade glioma or glioblastoma, undergoing nonglioma brain surgery, or in good health (not recorded which).

Many counts were recorded for this clonotype. The rearrangement links TRBV28 to TRBJ2-7, with 8 nucleotides matching TRBD2. In germline, CDR1 is MDHEN, CDR2 SYDVKM. V lost 7 bases to trimming and J lost 3 bases; unmatched junction nucleotides: 5. The CDR3 loop spans 13 amino acids. This chain's CDR3 is CASIGGGNYEQYF. CDR3 DNA sequence: TGTGCCAGCATTGGCGGGGGGAACTACGAGCAGTACTTC.

For this clonotype: One end of the junction fails to match germline, which may point to a read error. The V call is TRBV20-1, the J call TRBJ1-1; D unclear. Germline V gene lookup returns CDR1 DFQATT and CDR2 SNEGSKA (reference sequence). This CDR3 is built from 13 residues. The CDR3 sequence: CSAYGRANTEVFF. The CDR3, as DNA: TGCAGTGCTTATGGGAGGGCGAACACTGAAGTTTTCTTT.

This clonotype was seen once. This sequence may be a read error, since a much larger clone differs from it by one base. The CDR3 does not close with the conserved phenylalanine or tryptophan, likely indicating a read error. The gene calls are TRBV7-9 and TRBJ1-1; D might be TRBD1 (5 bases). V gave up 0 bases and J gave up 5 bases, with 10 bases separating them. The germline gives CDR1 SEHNR, CDR2 FQNEAQ (reference sequence). The CDR3 spans 14 residues. CDR3 residues: CASSLATGRTEAFS. Written as DNA, the CDR3 is TGTGCCAGCAGCTTAGCGACGGGGCGGACTGAAGCTTTCTCT.

The genes are TRBV6-6 and TRBJ2-1, with 11 bases identical to TRBD2. This CDR3 region has 14 residues. Per germline, CDR1 MNHNY and CDR2 SVGAGI (reference sequence). V shed 5 bases and J 7 bases; nucleotides not matched to a gene: 4. The CDR3, as DNA: TGTGCCAGCAGTACTAGCGGGAGTAAAAATGAGCAGTTCTTC. Protein: CASSTSGSKNEQFF.

In this sample, this clonotype turned up a few times. V gene TRBV7-8 combines with J gene TRBJ2-7; 8 bases line up with TRBD1. The CDR3 is 15 residues long. Germline values: CDR1 SGHVS, CDR2 FQNEAQ. The V segment lost 5 bases and the J segment 0 bases; nucleotides outside the gene matches: 6. The CDR3 DNA reads as TGTGCCAGCAGCCGAACGGGACAGGCCTCCTACGAGCAGTACTTC. Its translation is CASSRTGQASYEQYF.

This clonotype showed up many times. The chain recombines TRBV18 with TRBJ2-6; D possibly corresponds to TRBD1 (6 bases). The CDR3 is made up of 16 amino acids. The V and J ends lost 3 bases and 0 bases respectively, with 9 bases between them. Per the germline V gene, CDR1 is KGHSH and CDR2 is LQKENI. The CDR3 DNA is TGTGCCAGCTCACCTGGACAGAGCTCTGGGGCCAACGTCCTGACTTTC. Translation: CASSPGQSSGANVLTF.

Concerning this clonotype itself: Just one base apart from a much larger clone, this may be a read error. V usage is TRBV7-3 and J usage is TRBJ2-1, with 7 positions matching TRBD2. The ends lost 5 bases at V and 4 bases at J; junction bases unmatched: 8. CDR1 and CDR2 (germline): SGHTA, FQGTGA. The CDR3 totals 15 residues. CDR3 sequence (DNA): TGTGCCAGCAGCCAAACTAGCGTACCATACAATGAGCAGTTCTTC. This translates into CASSQTSVPYNEQFF.

In regard to this clonotype: Possible read error: a much larger clone is one base away. The chain uses TRBV10-3 and TRBJ2-1; the D is unclear. This CDR3 is 13 amino acids long. Per the germline V gene, CDR1 is ENHRY and CDR2 is SYGVKD. CDR3: CAISGGNYNEHFF. CDR3 coding DNA: TGTGCCATCAGTGGGGGTAATTACAATGAGCATTTCTTC.

This clonotype was counted only a few times. The chain carries TRBV10-3 and TRBJ1-6, with a tentative D call TRBD1 (5 bases). Trimming left V 2 bases short and J 12 bases short, with 17 bases between. The CDR3 totals 15 residues. From germline, CDR1 is ENHRY and CDR2 SYGVKD. The CDR3 bases are TGTGCCATCAGTGAGGGGGGTATCAACCTAATACCCCTCCACTTT. Translated, it gives CAISEGGINLIPLHF.

This clonotype was detected many times. This rearrangement joins TRBV27 to TRBJ2-7; 12 bases align to TRBD1. The CDR3 loop spans 15 amino acids. In germline, CDR1 is MNHEY, CDR2 SMNVEV (reference sequence). V lost 5 bases and J lost 7; bases outside the gene matches: 9. This CDR3 reads CASSPLGQGAREQYF. DNA for the CDR3: TGTGCCAGCAGTCCCTTGGGACAGGGGGCGAGGGAGCAGTACTTC.

The chain has TRBV5-5 and TRBJ2-2, with TRBD1 as a possible D gene (5 bases). The CDR3 consists of 16 residues. With 4 bases removed from V and 2 bases from J, the gap between germline ends came to 15 bases. In germline, CDR1 is SGHKS, CDR2 YYEKEE (reference sequence). The CDR3 bases are TGTGCCAGCAGCATGTCAGGGCGAAGTAACACCGGGGAGCTGTTTTTT. It translates to CASSMSGRSNTGELFF.

The sample holds many counts of this clonotype. The CDR3 sequence: CASSHRGGHGVYTEAFF. CDR3 bases: TGTGCCAGCAGCCACCGAGGGGGCCATGGGGTGTACACTGAAGCTTTCTTT. This chain links TRBV27 with TRBJ1-1, with TRBD1 identical over 7 bases. The CDR3 runs 17 residues. The V and J ends lost 6 bases and 3 bases, in that order; junction bases with no gene match: 16. Germline CDR1 MNHEY, CDR2 SMNVEV (reference sequence).

Concerning this clonotype: Since a much larger clone is just one base distant, this may be a read error. The chain recombines TRBV7-3 with TRBJ1-1; TRBD1 agrees at 10 bases. This CDR3 region has 14 residues. Per the germline V gene, CDR1 is SGHTA and CDR2 is FQGTGA. The CDR3 DNA sequence: TGTGCCAGCAGCTCGACAGGGGGCCGCACTGAAGCTTCCTTT. Its protein is CASSSTGGRTEASF.

CDR3 residues: CASSQGGGAEAFF. CDR3 DNA sequence: TGTGCCAGCAGCCAAGGAGGGGGCGCTGAAGCTTTCTTT. The chain has TRBV3-1 and TRBJ1-1, with 7 bases fitting TRBD1. Germline assignment: CDR1 LGHDT and CDR2 YNNKEL (reference sequence). With V trimmed by 1 base and J by 6 bases, 2 bases remained unmatched. The CDR3 totals 13 residues.

As concerns this clonotype: A much larger clone differs by one base, so this may be a read error. The V call is TRBV7-9, the J call TRBJ2-7; tentative D call: TRBD1 (6 bases). Trimming stripped 6 bases from V and 2 bases from J, with 11 bases between. The CDR3 has 13 amino acids. CDR1 is SEHNR and CDR2 is FQNEAQ in the germline V gene (reference sequence). Here the CDR3 reads CASRPRDTYEQYF. The CDR3 nucleotides read TGTGCCAGCAGACCCCGGGACACCTACGAGCAGTACTTC.

This clonotype was counted at least ten times. The genes are TRBV20-1 and TRBJ2-1; 7 bases match TRBD2. Germline assignment: CDR1 DFQATT and CDR2 SNEGSKA (reference sequence). V was pared by 4 bases and J by 0 bases, with 6 bases of the junction left unmatched. The CDR3 extends over 15 amino acids. The CDR3 is CSAKSGGSSYNEQFF. The DNA for the CDR3 is TGCAGTGCTAAGTCAGGCGGGAGCTCCTACAATGAGCAGTTCTTC.

This clonotype showed up many times. This chain links TRBV7-2 with TRBJ1-5, with D hard to call. The CDR3 runs to 12 residues. The germline V gene has CDR1 SGHTA and CDR2 FQGNSA. With 1 base removed from V and 7 bases from J, the gap between germline ends came to 5 bases. The CDR3 is CASSLDGQPQHF. CDR3 bases: TGTGCCAGCAGCTTAGACGGACAGCCCCAGCATTTT.

This clonotype was counted many times. V usage is TRBV4-1 and J usage is TRBJ2-1; no definite D call. Germline values: CDR1 MGHRA, CDR2 YSYEKL. V shed 4 bases and J shed 0 bases, with 10 bases lying between them. This CDR3 is 15 amino acids long. This CDR3 is CASSPRGSSYNEQFF. In DNA, the CDR3 is TGCGCCAGCAGCCCTCGCGGTAGCTCCTACAATGAGCAGTTCTTC.

Regarding this clonotype: This sequence may be a read error, since a much larger clone differs from it by one base. The V and J genes are TRBV7-8 and TRBJ2-3; D is uncertain. V was trimmed by 2 bases and J by 4 bases, leaving 7 bases between them. Germline V CDR1 and CDR2: SGHVS, FQNEAQ. The CDR3 sequence is 13 residues long. CDR3 DNA: TGTGCCAGCAGCTTAACGGATGCAGATACGCAGTATTTT. This translates into CASSLTDADTQYF.

Points on this clonotype: A read error is possible here, since a much larger clone lies one base away. This chain links TRBV9 with TRBJ1-5; D is unclear. This CDR3 is 14 amino acids long. Trimming removed 3 bases at V and 7 bases at J, with 14 bases between. Germline V CDR1 and CDR2: SGDLS, YYNGEE. The CDR3 reads CASSEIGGSQPQHF. DNA of the CDR3: TGTGCCAGCAGCGAAATAGGAGGCAGCCAGCCCCAGCATTTT.

For this clonotype: This could be a read error, since a much larger clone is one nucleotide away. The CDR3 reads CASSSGTDRADRQYF. The CDR3 region has the DNA TGTGCCAGCAGCTCCGGGACAGACCGCGCAGATAGGCAGTATTTT. V is TRBV7-9 and J is TRBJ2-3; 7 nucleotides agree with TRBD1. This CDR3 is built from 15 residues. Germline CDR1 is SEHNR and CDR2 is FQNEAQ (reference sequence).

This clonotype occurred many times. The CDR3 DNA reads as TGTGCCAGCAGCTTAACACTAGCGGGGTACAATGAGCAGTTCTTC. It is translated as CASSLTLAGYNEQFF. The V call is TRBV7-2, the J call TRBJ2-1; the match to TRBD2 covers 10 bases. CDR3 length: 15 residues. With 2 bases clipped from V and 4 bases from J, the junction kept 2 bases outside the gene matches. CDR1 and CDR2 from the germline V gene are SGHTA and FQGNSA.

Concerning this clonotype itself: A read error may explain this, as a much larger clone is one base away. The chain combines TRBV18 with TRBJ2-7; the D is unclear. Germline V gives CDR1 KGHSH, CDR2 LQKENI. V was trimmed by 3 bases and J by 2 bases, leaving 8 bases between them. CDR3 length equals 13 residues. CDR3 region: CASSPSTAYEQYF. In DNA form, the CDR3 reads TGTGCCAGCTCACCCAGTACAGCCTACGAGCAGTACTTC.

At least ten counts were recorded for this clonotype. V gene TRBV7-9 combines with J gene TRBJ2-3; a weak D match, TRBD2 (6 bases). Germline V gives CDR1 SEHNR, CDR2 FQNEAQ (reference sequence). Trimming pared 4 bases from V and 4 bases from J, leaving 15 bases between. The CDR3 covers 15 residues. CDR3 amino acids: CASSSGRPGADTQYF. CDR3 DNA sequence: TGTGCCAGCAGCTCGGGTCGCCCGGGAGCAGATACGCAGTATTTT.

This clonotype came up many times. J is TRBJ2-3 and V is TRBV12-3 or TRBV12-4, with D possibly matching TRBD1 (6 bases). This CDR3 region has 14 residues. Trimming shortened V by 3 bases and J by 0 bases, and 7 bases separated the two germline ends. In DNA, the CDR3 is TGTGCCAGCAGTTTTACAGGGAGCACAGATACGCAGTATTTT. Amino acids: CASSFTGSTDTQYF.

V usage is TRBV7-2 and J usage is TRBJ2-5; 9 positions match TRBD2. CDR1 and CDR2 from the germline V gene are SGHTA and FQGNSA. J gave up 8 bases and V 6 bases, and 16 bases lay outside the gene matches. The CDR3 extends over 16 amino acids. CDR3 loop: CASSLNGGRAGNTQYF. The CDR3 nucleotides are TGTGCCAGCAGTTTAAACGGCGGGAGGGCCGGAAATACCCAGTACTTC.